One TCR beta chain is described in this entry. Profiling relied on immunoSEQ multiplex PCR, and the TCRdb table lists in-frame clones only, not all of them. Among some 95,000 clones listed, about 80% were seen once. Between the trimmed V and J ends, which lost 6 bases and 0 bases, there was a span of 9 bases. Looked up from germline, CDR1 is LNHDA and CDR2 is SQIVND (reference sequence). CDR3 length: 14 amino acids. This sample was taken from a study of blood T cell repertoires in COVID-19. This TCR was recovered from a man between 65 and 85 years old with acute or convalescent COVID-19. The rearrangement uses TRBV19 and TRBJ1-5, with a possible D match to TRBD1 (6 bases). The sequencing sample was made of peripheral blood. This chain's CDR3 is CASRNRASNQPQHF. The CDR3 region has the DNA TGTGCCAGTAGGAACAGGGCTAGCAATCAGCCCCAGCATTTT.